These T cell receptor beta chains were read from a single sample in a study of OX40 agonist ivuxolimab in advanced cancers. Clones were sequenced by immunoSEQ multiplex PCR, and TCRdb holds only the in-frame ones, with some missing. The sample yields 50,000 to 65,000 clones, roughly 88% seen once. The sequences come from CD4+ or CD8+ T cells sorted from blood, collected in a trial of the OX40 agonist ivuxolimab. Source of these receptors: an adult with an advanced solid tumor such as melanoma, head and neck, liver or kidney cancer. The CDR3 runs from the conserved cysteine through the conserved F or W. The D gene is left open where the match is weak. The listing skips clone size in some rows; elsewhere it reads once, few, many or a size class.

abundance: NA
j_gene: TRBJ2-2
d_gene: TRBD2
v_gene: TRBV19
CDR3aa: CASSPPGLVPGELFF
CDR3nt: TGTGCCAGTAGCCCGCCGGGACTAGTTCCCGGGGAGCTGTTTTTT

abundance: once
j_gene: TRBJ2-6
d_gene: NA
v_gene: TRBV6-1
CDR3aa: CASSLVSSGANVLTF
CDR3nt: TGTGCCAGCAGCCTCGTTAGCTCTGGGGCCAACGTCCTGACTTTC

abundance: NA
j_gene: TRBJ2-5
d_gene: TRBD2
v_gene: TRBV19
CDR3aa: CASSSTSGGAWETQYF
CDR3nt: TGTGCCAGTAGTTCGACTAGCGGGGGGGCCTGGGAGACCCAGTACTTC

abundance: NA
j_gene: TRBJ2-7
d_gene: NA
v_gene: TRBV4-2
CDR3aa: CASSQDGGFREQYF
CDR3nt: TGTGCCAGCAGCCAAGATGGTGGATTCCGCGAGCAGTACTTC

abundance: NA
j_gene: TRBJ2-1
d_gene: NA
v_gene: TRBV4-2
CDR3aa: CASSQDRSSYNEQFF
CDR3nt: TGTGCCAGCAGCCAAGACCGGAGCTCCTACAATGAGCAGTTCTTC

abundance: NA
j_gene: TRBJ1-5
d_gene: NA
v_gene: TRBV5-6
CDR3aa: CASSPGTANQPQHF
CDR3nt: TGTGCCAGCAGCCCCGGCACTGCCAATCAGCCCCAGCATTTT

abundance: NA
j_gene: TRBJ1-3
d_gene: TRBD1
v_gene: TRBV11-2
CDR3aa: CASSAGGQVNF
CDR3nt: TGTGCCAGCAGCGCAGGGGGCCAAGTGAATTTT

abundance: NA
j_gene: TRBJ1-1
d_gene: NA
v_gene: TRBV18
CDR3aa: CASSWVNTEAFF
CDR3nt: TGTGCCAGCTCATGGGTGAACACTGAAGCTTTCTTT

abundance: NA
j_gene: TRBJ1-1
d_gene: NA
v_gene: TRBV4-1
CDR3aa: CASSQGGGGGTEAFF
CDR3nt: TGCGCCAGCAGCCAAGGAGGAGGCGGAGGCACTGAAGCTTTCTTT

abundance: once
j_gene: TRBJ2-3
d_gene: TRBD2
v_gene: TRBV5-1
CDR3aa: CASSPGLAGGDTDTQYF
CDR3nt: TGCGCCAGCAGCCCCGGACTAGCGGGGGGGGACACAGATACGCAGTATTTT

abundance: NA
j_gene: TRBJ2-1
d_gene: TRBD2
v_gene: TRBV2
CDR3aa: CASTRAGAYNEQFF
CDR3nt: TGTGCCAGCACTAGGGCGGGGGCCTACAATGAGCAGTTCTTC

abundance: few
j_gene: TRBJ1-5
d_gene: TRBD1
v_gene: TRBV6-4
CDR3aa: CASSDAGGASNQPQHF
CDR3nt: TGTGCCAGCAGTGACGCAGGGGGCGCGAGCAATCAGCCCCAGCATTTT

abundance: NA
j_gene: TRBJ1-5
d_gene: TRBD1
v_gene: TRBV19
CDR3aa: CATRDRGQVVAQHF
CDR3nt: TGTGCCACCCGGGACAGGGGACAGGTGGTGGCCCAGCATTTT

abundance: NA
j_gene: TRBJ2-3
d_gene: NA
v_gene: TRBV19
CDR3aa: CASSTPRGSTDTQYF
CDR3nt: TGTGCCAGTAGTACCCCCCGGGGAAGCACAGATACGCAGTATTTT

abundance: NA
j_gene: TRBJ2-7
d_gene: NA
v_gene: TRBV7-3
CDR3aa: CASSLEVGIGYEQYF
CDR3nt: TGTGCCAGCAGCTTAGAAGTCGGGATAGGCTACGAGCAGTACTTC

abundance: NA
j_gene: TRBJ1-2
d_gene: NA
v_gene: TRBV9
CDR3aa: CASSVEGDYGYTF
CDR3nt: TGTGCCAGCAGCGTAGAAGGGGACTATGGCTACACCTTC

abundance: NA
j_gene: TRBJ2-3
d_gene: NA
v_gene: TRBV7-9
CDR3aa: CASSFRDGSTDTQYF
CDR3nt: TGTGCCAGCAGCTTCCGGGACGGTAGCACAGATACGCAGTATTTT

abundance: NA
j_gene: TRBJ1-3
d_gene: TRBD1
v_gene: TRBV7-9
CDR3aa: CASSLATGVRRNTIYF
CDR3nt: TGTGCCAGCAGCTTAGCGACAGGGGTTCGGAGAAACACCATATATTTT

abundance: once
j_gene: TRBJ1-5
d_gene: NA
v_gene: TRBV6-5
CDR3aa: CAARREGYNNQPQHF
CDR3nt: TGTGCCGCCCGAAGGGAGGGGTATAACAATCAGCCCCAGCATTTT

abundance: NA
j_gene: TRBJ1-1
d_gene: NA
v_gene: TRBV11-2
CDR3aa: CASSLGGLALRAFF
CDR3nt: TGTGCCAGCAGCTTAGGTGGGCTCGCACTAAGAGCTTTCTTT

abundance: NA
j_gene: TRBJ1-5
d_gene: NA
v_gene: TRBV7-9
CDR3aa: CASSLAGPSNQPQHF
CDR3nt: TGTGCCAGCAGCTTAGCAGGGCCTAGCAATCAGCCCCAGCATTTT

abundance: NA
j_gene: TRBJ1-1
d_gene: NA
v_gene: TRBV29-1
CDR3aa: CSVRGVWNTEAFF
CDR3nt: TGCAGCGTTCGGGGGGTATGGAACACTGAAGCTTTCTTT

abundance: once
j_gene: TRBJ2-2
d_gene: TRBD2
v_gene: TRBV2
CDR3aa: CASKLLAGAPGELFF
CDR3nt: TGTGCCAGCAAGTTGCTAGCGGGGGCGCCCGGGGAGCTGTTTTTT

abundance: once
j_gene: TRBJ1-2
d_gene: NA
v_gene: TRBV2
CDR3aa: CASSVRADYGYTF
CDR3nt: TGTGCCAGCAGTGTTCGGGCGGACTATGGCTACACCTTC

abundance: NA
j_gene: TRBJ1-6
d_gene: NA
v_gene: TRBV6-5
CDR3aa: CASSYKVTYNSPLHF
CDR3nt: TGTGCCAGCAGTTACAAGGTGACATACAATTCACCCCTCCACTTT

abundance: NA
j_gene: TRBJ2-2
d_gene: TRBD2
v_gene: TRBV7-3
CDR3aa: CATTPTSGSGTGELFF
CDR3nt: TGTGCCACTACCCCCACTAGCGGGAGTGGTACCGGGGAGCTGTTTTTT

abundance: NA
j_gene: TRBJ2-3
d_gene: TRBD2
v_gene: TRBV5-1
CDR3aa: CASSFSVAGAADTQYF
CDR3nt: TGCGCCAGCAGCTTTAGCGTAGCGGGAGCGGCAGATACGCAGTATTTT

abundance: NA
j_gene: TRBJ1-1
d_gene: NA
v_gene: TRBV13
CDR3aa: CASSTPLWGSTEAFF
CDR3nt: TGTGCCAGCAGCACCCCACTATGGGGGTCGACTGAAGCTTTCTTT

abundance: NA
j_gene: TRBJ1-1
d_gene: NA
v_gene: TRBV11-1
CDR3aa: CASSLDPSIAEAFF
CDR3nt: TGTGCCAGCAGCTTAGACCCATCCATAGCTGAAGCTTTCTTT

abundance: NA
j_gene: TRBJ2-1
d_gene: TRBD2
v_gene: TRBV19
CDR3aa: CASSTLAGGEGEQFF
CDR3nt: TGTGCCAGTAGTACTCTGGCGGGAGGAGAGGGTGAGCAGTTCTTC

abundance: NA
j_gene: TRBJ2-3
d_gene: TRBD1
v_gene: TRBV5-1
CDR3aa: CASSPGTGGSDTQYF
CDR3nt: TGCGCCAGCAGCCCGGGGACAGGGGGGTCGGATACGCAGTATTTT

abundance: NA
j_gene: TRBJ2-5
d_gene: NA
v_gene: TRBV5-1
CDR3aa: CASSLAAGETQYF
CDR3nt: TGCGCCAGCAGCTTGGCGGCTGGAGAGACCCAGTACTTC

abundance: NA
j_gene: TRBJ2-7
d_gene: TRBD2
v_gene: TRBV14
CDR3aa: CASSQDGLAGVEQYF
CDR3nt: TGTGCCAGCAGCCAAGACGGCCTAGCGGGAGTCGAGCAGTACTTC

abundance: NA
j_gene: TRBJ2-3
d_gene: TRBD2
v_gene: TRBV30
CDR3aa: CAWSLAGVGSDTQYF
CDR3nt: TGTGCCTGGAGTCTGGCGGGGGTCGGGTCAGATACGCAGTATTTT

abundance: NA
j_gene: TRBJ2-5
d_gene: TRBD1
v_gene: TRBV19
CDR3aa: CASSRAGTGAWETQYF
CDR3nt: TGTGCCAGTAGTAGAGCCGGGACAGGGGCTTGGGAGACCCAGTACTTC

abundance: NA
j_gene: TRBJ1-5
d_gene: NA
v_gene: TRBV15
CDR3aa: CATSRDVAAWQPQHF
CDR3nt: TGTGCCACCAGCAGAGATGTGGCAGCGTGGCAGCCCCAGCATTTT

abundance: NA
j_gene: TRBJ2-5
d_gene: NA
v_gene: TRBV28
CDR3aa: CASSLRGQETQYF
CDR3nt: TGTGCCAGCAGTTTACGGGGGCAAGAGACCCAGTACTTC

abundance: NA
j_gene: TRBJ2-3
d_gene: NA
v_gene: TRBV11-2
CDR3aa: CASSSSGGQRTDTQYF
CDR3nt: TGTGCCAGCAGCTCATCCGGAGGGCAGCGCACAGATACGCAGTATTTT

abundance: NA
j_gene: TRBJ1-1
d_gene: TRBD1
v_gene: TRBV5-1
CDR3aa: CASAGGLPPANTEAFF
CDR3nt: TGCGCCAGCGCAGGGGGCCTACCACCGGCGAACACTGAAGCTTTCTTT

abundance: NA
j_gene: TRBJ2-1
d_gene: NA
v_gene: TRBV4-1
CDR3aa: CASSQDWGYNEQFF
CDR3nt: TGCGCCAGCAGCCAAGATTGGGGGTACAATGAGCAGTTCTTC

abundance: NA
j_gene: TRBJ2-1
d_gene: NA
v_gene: TRBV5-4
CDR3aa: CASSFGAVSHEQFF
CDR3nt: TGTGCCAGCAGCTTTGGGGCCGTGAGCCATGAGCAGTTCTTC

abundance: once
j_gene: TRBJ2-3
d_gene: TRBD1
v_gene: TRBV28
CDR3aa: CASSLTGQGTDTQYF
CDR3nt: TGTGCCAGCAGTTTAACTGGACAGGGGACAGATACGCAGTATTTT

abundance: once
j_gene: TRBJ2-1
d_gene: TRBD1
v_gene: TRBV7-6
CDR3aa: CASSLDTGAYNEQFF
CDR3nt: TGTGCCAGCAGCTTAGACACAGGGGCCTACAATGAGCAGTTCTTC

abundance: NA
j_gene: TRBJ2-7
d_gene: NA
v_gene: TRBV4-3
CDR3aa: CASSQEVITYEQYF
CDR3nt: TGCGCCAGCAGCCAAGAGGTAATAACCTACGAGCAGTACTTC

abundance: NA
j_gene: TRBJ1-1
d_gene: NA
v_gene: TRBV18
CDR3aa: CASSPGPGGGISEAFF
CDR3nt: TGTGCCAGCTCACCGGGGCCCGGGGGCGGGATCTCTGAAGCTTTCTTT

abundance: NA
j_gene: TRBJ2-1
d_gene: TRBD2
v_gene: TRBV7-9
CDR3aa: CASRRLAGDNEQFF
CDR3nt: TGTGCCAGCAGAAGACTAGCGGGTGATAATGAGCAGTTCTTC

abundance: NA
j_gene: TRBJ2-7
d_gene: TRBD2
v_gene: TRBV11-2
CDR3aa: CASSLALAGGEQYF
CDR3nt: TGTGCCAGCAGCTTAGCACTAGCGGGAGGCGAGCAGTACTTC

abundance: NA
j_gene: TRBJ1-1
d_gene: NA
v_gene: TRBV11-2
CDR3aa: CASSWGWERAEAFF
CDR3nt: TGTGCCAGCAGCTGGGGTTGGGAGAGAGCTGAAGCTTTCTTT

abundance: NA
j_gene: TRBJ1-2
d_gene: TRBD1
v_gene: TRBV5-1
CDR3aa: CASSFGDRGYGYTF
CDR3nt: TGCGCCAGCAGCTTCGGGGACAGGGGCTATGGCTACACCTTC

abundance: once
j_gene: TRBJ1-1
d_gene: NA
v_gene: TRBV10-3
CDR3aa: CAISDPRGDTEAFF
CDR3nt: TGTGCCATCAGTGACCCGAGGGGGGACACTGAAGCTTTCTTT

abundance: NA
j_gene: TRBJ2-2
d_gene: NA
v_gene: TRBV7-3
CDR3aa: CASSFLITGELFF
CDR3nt: TGTGCCAGCAGCTTTCTAATCACCGGGGAGCTGTTTTTT

abundance: NA
j_gene: TRBJ2-3
d_gene: NA
v_gene: TRBV5-5
CDR3aa: CASTDIQASGDTQYF
CDR3nt: TGTGCCAGCACCGACATCCAGGCTTCGGGAGATACGCAGTATTTT